This T cell receptor (beta chain) appears in the sequencing data of a study of blood T cell repertoires in COVID-19. Study context: COVID-19 samples from acute and convalescent phases originated in the United States, Italy and Spain. Sources were T cells, B-cell-depleted T cells, or PBMCs; the material itself was cDNA or gDNA.

Repertoires were generated with immunoSEQ multiplex PCR, while TCRdb's copy carries only in-frame clones and drops some. Counted here are about 400,000 clones, roughly 88% occurring once; the ten biggest clones make up 0.9% to 1%. Everyone who took part was about 18 to 90 years old, and they came from fewer than 25 US areas. The clonotype was recovered from a woman in her 30s with acute COVID-19. The material sequenced was PBMCs or T cells enriched from blood (not recorded which).

Here the CDR3 reads CASILQDNQPQHF. As DNA, the CDR3 is TGTGCCAGCATTCTACAGGACAATCAGCCCCAGCATTTT. This chain joins TRBV6-5 and TRBJ1-5; D may be TRBD1 (5 bases). From germline, CDR1 is MNHEY and CDR2 SVGAGI. The V and J ends lost 7 bases and 3 bases respectively, with 10 bases between them. The CDR3 runs 13 residues.